Shown below are 19 T cell receptor beta chains from a single sample sequenced in a study of T cells in Graves' hyperthyroidism and ophthalmopathy. Amplification targeted TCR beta CDR3 regions from RNA transcripts. HTBI primers were the set used in a first-round RT-PCR of the TCR CDR3. Using its own MiXCR run on the multiplex PCR reads, TCRdb lists one record per CDR3 protein. The sample yields about 500,000 distinct CDR3 sequences, around 14% seen once. Source material: blood. Receptor source: a woman aged 18-29 years with Graves' hyperthyroidism.

The chain has TRBV5-1 and TRBJ2-7; 9 bases are shared with TRBD1. V shed 0 bases, J shed 2 bases, and the junction held 12 bases outside the gene matches. There are 18 residues in the CDR3. Looked up from germline, CDR1 is SGHRS and CDR2 is YFSETQ. The CDR3 DNA sequence: TGCGCCAGCAGCTTGGCCCCGACCAGGGACAGGGTCCCCTACGAGCAGTACGTC. It is translated as CASSLAPTRDRVPYEQYV.

In this sample, this clonotype turned up many times. This rearrangement joins TRBV12-3 or TRBV12-4 to TRBJ2-7; the match to TRBD2 covers 11 bases. Losses at the gene ends were 5 bases for V and 3 bases for J; bases not matched to a gene: 6. The CDR3 is 15 amino acids. The CDR3 sequence: CASSPSGLAGYEQYF. The CDR3 DNA is TGTGCCAGCAGTCCCTCCGGACTAGCGGGCTACGAGCAGTACTTC.

This clonotype was detected ten times or more. CDR3 loop: CASSSPVDGSSGNTIYF. The CDR3, as DNA: TGTGCCAGCAGCTCCCCGGTCGACGGAAGCTCTGGAAACACCATATATTTT. This chain joins TRBV28 and TRBJ1-3, with D unresolved. The ends were cut back, 6 bases at V and 0 bases at J, with 18 bases in the middle. The germline V gene has CDR1 MDHEN and CDR2 SYDVKM. The CDR3 sequence is 17 residues long. Drawing the rest from reference TRBV28 and TRBJ1-3, the complete variable domain is DVKVTQSSRYLVKRTGEKVFLECVQDMDHENMFWYRQDPGLGLRLIYFSYDVKMKEKGDIPEGYSVSREKKERFSLILESASTNQTSMYLCASSSPVDGSSGNTIYFGEGSWLTVV.

The gene calls are TRBV12-3 or TRBV12-4 and TRBJ1-1; 8 bases are shared with TRBD1. With V trimmed by 4 bases and J by 11 bases, 3 bases remained unmatched. The CDR3 is 11 amino acids. The CDR3 region has the DNA TGTGCCAGCAGTTGGACAGGGCGGGCTTTCTTT. It encodes CASSWTGRAFF.

The gene calls are TRBV5-6 and TRBJ2-7; D is undetermined. CDR1 and CDR2 from the germline V gene are SGHDT and YYEEEE. Trimming stripped 2 bases from V and 2 bases from J, with 8 bases between. This CDR3 is 13 amino acids long. Here the CDR3 reads CASSLGRTYEQYV. CDR3 nucleotides: TGTGCCAGCAGCTTAGGACGGACCTACGAGCAGTACGTC.

This clonotype was picked up a small number of times. The chain uses TRBV11-3 and TRBJ2-6; 7 positions agree with TRBD1. The CDR3 has 18 residues. Germline loops: CDR1 SGHNT, CDR2 YENEEA. V shed 5 bases and J 0 bases; nucleotides not matched to a gene: 10. The CDR3 here is CASSMGQIVYSGANVLTF. In nucleotides, the CDR3 is TGTGCCAGCAGCATGGGACAGATCGTTTACTCTGGGGCCAACGTCCTGACTTTC.

This clonotype was observed many times. V gene TRBV14 combines with J gene TRBJ2-3; the D is unclear. Trimming cost V 3 bases and J 3 bases, with 7 bases left between them. The length of the CDR3 is 13 residues. In germline, CDR1 is SGHDN, CDR2 FVKESK. The CDR3: CASSHVPTDTQYF. The CDR3 bases are TGTGCCAGCAGCCACGTACCGACAGATACGCAGTATTTT. The whole variable domain, filled in from reference TRBV14 and TRBJ2-3, reads EAGVTQFPSHSVIEKGQTVTLRCDPISGHDNLYWYRRVMGKEIKFLLHFVKESKQDESGMPNNRFLAERTGGTYSTLKVQPAELEDSGVYFCASSHVPTDTQYFGPGTRLTVL.

Notes on this clonotype: This may stem from a read error, because a much larger clone lies one nucleotide away. The chain recombines TRBV6-1 with TRBJ2-6; D uncertain. CDR3 length: 14 amino acids. Germline-derived CDR1 and CDR2 are MNHNS and SASEGT. CDR3 residues: CASRLGTGTNVLTF. The CDR3, as DNA: TGTGCCAGCAGGTTGGGCACTGGGACCAACGTCCTGACTTTC.

The chain has TRBV19 and TRBJ2-1, with D perhaps assigned TRBD1 or TRBD2 (5 bases each). This CDR3 comprises 18 residues. Trimming cost V 6 bases and J 0 bases, with 21 bases left between them. Germline CDR1 reads LNHDA; CDR2 reads SQIVND (reference sequence). The DNA for the CDR3 is TGTGCCAGTAGACCACCGCCAGGGAGCCAAAGCTCCTACAATGAGCAGTTCTTC. Translating gives CASRPPPGSQSSYNEQFF.

Many counts were recorded for this clonotype. This chain joins TRBV12-3 or TRBV12-4 and TRBJ1-5; no firm D call. This CDR3 contains 11 residues. Trimming shortened V by 6 bases and J by 8 bases, and 8 bases separated the two germline ends. The CDR3 DNA sequence: TGTGCCAGCAGCCTTAAGGAGCCCCAGCATTTT. It translates to CASSLKEPQHF.

This clonotype was counted a few times. J is TRBJ2-1 and V is TRBV7-2; D is ambiguous. Germline V gene data show CDR1 as SGHTA and CDR2 as FQGNSA. The CDR3 is made up of 13 amino acids. Trimming removed 1 base from V and 11 bases from J, with 12 bases in between. The CDR3 loop reads CASSLERTMKQFF. The CDR3 DNA reads as TGTGCCAGCAGCTTAGAACGTACAATGAAGCAGTTCTTC. Complete variable domain (other parts from reference TRBV7-2 and TRBJ2-1): GAGVSQSPSNKVTEKGKDVELRCDPISGHTALYWYRQSLGQGLEFLIYFQGNSAPDKSGLPSDRFSAERTGGSVSTLTIQRTQQEDSAVYLCASSLERTMKQFFGPGTRLTVL.

The V and J genes are TRBV4-1 and TRBJ2-1; D is possibly TRBD2 (6 bases). The germline V gene has CDR1 MGHRA and CDR2 YSYEKL. The V and J ends lost 0 bases and 2 bases respectively, with 14 bases between them. CDR3 size: 17 residues. For the CDR3, the DNA is TGCGCCAGCAGCCAAGAAGGACGGGAGACCCCCTACAATGAGCAGTTCTTC. It encodes CASSQEGRETPYNEQFF.

This clonotype was seen a handful of times. Possible read error: a much larger clone is one base away. The chain combines TRBV12-3 or TRBV12-4 with TRBJ2-1, with 9 bases that match TRBD1. The CDR3 runs to 15 residues. V lost 4 bases, J lost 8 bases, and 9 bases stayed unmatched. The CDR3 sequence is CASSYPGQGVHEQFF. The CDR3 DNA follows: TGTGCCAGCAGTTATCCGGGACAGGGTGTCCATGAGCAGTTCTTC.

Details on this clonotype: A read error is possible here, since a much larger clone lies one base away. The J gene is TRBJ2-7, the V gene TRBV3-1; D gene uncertain. The V gene's germline CDR1 is LGHDT and CDR2 YNNKEL (reference sequence). The CDR3 has 13 amino acids. In DNA form, the CDR3 reads TGTGCCAGCAGCCAAGATACTCTCTACGAGCAGTTCGTC. It codes for CASSQDTLYEQFV.

This clonotype was detected ten times or more. The V and J genes are TRBV6-2 or TRBV6-3 and TRBJ1-2; possibly TRBD1 for D (5 bases). Between the trimmed V and J ends, which lost 4 bases and 0 bases, there was a span of 12 bases. The germline CDR1 and CDR2 sequences are MNHEY and SVGEGT. The CDR3 runs 15 residues. This chain's CDR3 is CASSSAATANYGYTF. DNA for the CDR3: TGTGCCAGCAGTTCGGCCGCGACAGCTAACTATGGCTACACCTTC.

The chain is built from TRBV12-3 or TRBV12-4 and TRBJ1-1; the D is unclear. The length of the CDR3 is 15 residues. Trimming cost V 6 bases and J 3 bases, with 17 bases left between them. CDR3 nucleotide sequence: TGTGCCAGCAGCCCGACCGATCGGGTTTACACTGAAGCTTTCTTT. Translation gives CASSPTDRVYTEAFF.

This clonotype was counted at least ten times. The chain joins TRBV11-3 to TRBJ2-2; a possible D gene is TRBD1 (5 bases). The CDR3 is 13 amino acids. V was shortened by 5 bases and J by 4 bases, with 8 bases between the two germline ends. CDR1 and CDR2 (germline): SGHNT, YENEEA. CDR3 sequence (DNA): TGTGCCAGCAGCCAAGGGGCCACCGGGGAGCTGTTTTTT. Translation gives CASSQGATGELFF.

This clonotype was seen repeatedly, ten times or more. The CDR3 is CASSFSDRGVYSNQPQHF. The CDR3 bases are TGTGCCAGCAGCTTTAGTGACAGGGGGGTATATAGCAATCAGCCCCAGCATTTT. This chain connects TRBV11-3 to TRBJ1-5; the match to TRBD1 covers 9 bases. V lost 3 bases, J lost 0 bases, and 9 bases stayed unmatched. There are 18 residues in the CDR3. Germline CDR1 and CDR2: SGHNT and YENEEA.

The chain combines TRBV7-9 with TRBJ2-7; 8 nucleotides match TRBD2. The CDR3 is 15 amino acids. The junction had 7 bases not matched to a gene; V was cut back by 3 bases and J by 3 bases. Germline loops: CDR1 SEHNR, CDR2 FQNEAQ (reference sequence). For the CDR3, the DNA is TGTGCCAGCAGCTTCTTTAGCGGGATCAGCTACGAGCAGTACTTC. Encoded protein: CASSFFSGISYEQYF.